These T cell receptor beta chains were read from a single sample in a study of identical twins. MiXCR was run by TCRdb on the 5' RACE reads, yielding one entry per CDR3 protein. Seen here are around 490,000 distinct CDR3 sequences, 14% observed once, and the top ten hold approximately 0.98%. Another study also made use of these data, one on yellow fever vaccine responses in identical twins.

Sequencing was done on a sample of CD4+ T cells sorted from blood. The receptors originated from a woman aged 18-29 years in good health. Each CDR3 is given with its conserved first and last residue. The order of the fields is CDR3 protein, CDR3 DNA, V gene, clone size, D gene, J gene. The D gene is left open where the match is weak. The size of a clone is reported for some rows only, either as once, few or many, or as a class for expanded clones.

CDR3 protein: CASSLIQNTEAFF
CDR3 DNA: TGTGCCAGCAGTTTGATACAGAACACTGAAGCTTTCTTT
V gene: TRBV6-5
clone size: many
D gene: NA
J gene: TRBJ1-1

CDR3 protein: CSVATALVDTQYF
CDR3 DNA: TGCAGCGTCGCCACAGCCTTGGTGGATACGCAGTATTTT
V gene: TRBV29-1
clone size: NA
D gene: NA
J gene: TRBJ2-3

CDR3 protein: CASSLVLSAGANVLTF
CDR3 DNA: TGCGCCAGCAGCTTGGTGTTGTCGGCTGGGGCCAACGTCCTGACTTTC
V gene: TRBV5-1
clone size: few
D gene: NA
J gene: TRBJ2-6

CDR3 protein: CASSQTRWGALKNIQYF
CDR3 DNA: TGTGCCAGCAGCCAGACCAGGTGGGGCGCCCTCAAAAACATTCAGTACTTC
V gene: TRBV4-2
clone size: NA
D gene: NA
J gene: TRBJ2-4

CDR3 protein: CAISESSTDTQYF
CDR3 DNA: TGTGCCATCAGTGAATCTTCCACAGATACGCAGTATTTT
V gene: TRBV10-3
clone size: many
D gene: NA
J gene: TRBJ2-3

CDR3 protein: CASSLSPRGTSSGSQYF
CDR3 DNA: TGTGCCAGCAGTTTATCACCCCGTGGGACTAGTTCGGGTTCTCAGTACTTC
V gene: TRBV12-3/TRBV12-4
clone size: many
D gene: TRBD2
J gene: TRBJ2-5

CDR3 protein: CASSLGTGGPRREAFF
CDR3 DNA: TGTGCCAGCAGTCTCGGGACAGGAGGACCCCGCCGGGAAGCTTTCTTT
V gene: TRBV12-3/TRBV12-4
clone size: many
D gene: TRBD1
J gene: TRBJ1-1

CDR3 protein: CASSLSGGLGTGELFF
CDR3 DNA: TGTGCCAGCAGCCTTAGCGGGGGTTTGGGCACCGGGGAGCTGTTTTTT
V gene: TRBV6-1
clone size: NA
D gene: TRBD2
J gene: TRBJ2-2

CDR3 protein: CASSVGRGGTFETQYF
CDR3 DNA: TGTGCCAGCAGCGTAGGGAGGGGAGGAACTTTCGAGACCCAGTACTTC
V gene: TRBV9
clone size: few
D gene: NA
J gene: TRBJ2-5

CDR3 protein: CASSLASQANTGELFF
CDR3 DNA: TGCGCCAGCAGCTTGGCGAGTCAGGCGAACACCGGGGAGCTGTTTTTT
V gene: TRBV5-1
clone size: NA
D gene: NA
J gene: TRBJ2-2

CDR3 protein: CASRGMSWYSTDTQYF
CDR3 DNA: TGTGCCAGCAGGGGGATGAGCTGGTATAGCACAGATACGCAGTATTTT
V gene: TRBV5-8
clone size: few
D gene: NA
J gene: TRBJ2-3

CDR3 protein: CASSYPQGGEQYF
CDR3 DNA: TGTGCCAGCAGTTACCCCCAGGGCGGCGAGCAGTACTTC
V gene: TRBV6-5
clone size: many
D gene: NA
J gene: TRBJ2-7

CDR3 protein: CATSEMGRELNEQFF
CDR3 DNA: TGTGCCACCAGTGAGATGGGGCGGGAGCTTAATGAGCAGTTCTTC
V gene: TRBV24-1
clone size: NA
D gene: TRBD2
J gene: TRBJ2-1

CDR3 protein: CASSYSIGYGEAFF
CDR3 DNA: TGTGCCAGCAGTTACTCGATAGGGTACGGTGAAGCTTTCTTT
V gene: TRBV6-2/TRBV6-3
clone size: few
D gene: NA
J gene: TRBJ1-1

CDR3 protein: CASSQDPQRSYNEQFF
CDR3 DNA: TGTGCCAGCAGCCAAGATCCTCAACGCTCCTACAATGAGCAGTTCTTC
V gene: TRBV3-1
clone size: NA
D gene: NA
J gene: TRBJ2-1

CDR3 protein: CASTPTGGGEGYTF
CDR3 DNA: TGTGCCAGCACCCCTACCGGTGGAGGAGAGGGCTACACCTTC
V gene: TRBV12-3/TRBV12-4
clone size: NA
D gene: NA
J gene: TRBJ1-2

CDR3 protein: CASSVPGLAEQFF
CDR3 DNA: TGTGCCAGCAGCGTACCGGGACTAGCGGAGCAGTTCTTC
V gene: TRBV9
clone size: few
D gene: TRBD2
J gene: TRBJ2-1

CDR3 protein: CASSLRTSGTGEQYF
CDR3 DNA: TGTGCCAGCAGCCTCCGGACTAGCGGGACGGGCGAGCAGTACTTC
V gene: TRBV2
clone size: few
D gene: TRBD2
J gene: TRBJ2-7

CDR3 protein: CASSEAWGQAAYEQYF
CDR3 DNA: TGTGCCAGCAGTGAAGCCTGGGGACAGGCGGCCTACGAGCAGTACTTC
V gene: TRBV6-1
clone size: NA
D gene: TRBD1
J gene: TRBJ2-7

CDR3 protein: CASSPGQGRSNQPQHF
CDR3 DNA: TGTGCCAGCTCTCCCGGACAGGGGAGAAGCAATCAGCCCCAGCATTTT
V gene: TRBV6-1
clone size: few
D gene: TRBD1
J gene: TRBJ1-5

CDR3 protein: CAWKRQGIYEQYF
CDR3 DNA: TGTGCCTGGAAGCGACAGGGGATTTACGAGCAGTACTTC
V gene: TRBV30
clone size: few
D gene: TRBD1
J gene: TRBJ2-7

CDR3 protein: CASSFTVNQPQHF
CDR3 DNA: TGCGCCAGCAGCTTCACAGTAAATCAGCCCCAGCATTTT
V gene: TRBV5-1
clone size: few
D gene: NA
J gene: TRBJ1-5

CDR3 protein: CAWSPQINQPQHF
CDR3 DNA: TGTGCCTGGTCCCCACAGATTAATCAGCCCCAGCATTTT
V gene: TRBV30
clone size: few
D gene: NA
J gene: TRBJ1-5

CDR3 protein: CSIPPGLDGEQFF
CDR3 DNA: TGCAGTATACCGCCGGGACTAGATGGTGAGCAGTTCTTC
V gene: TRBV20-1
clone size: many
D gene: TRBD2
J gene: TRBJ2-1

CDR3 protein: CSAYSGTGSSYEQYF
CDR3 DNA: TGCAGTGCCTACTCCGGGACAGGGTCTTCCTACGAGCAGTACTTC
V gene: TRBV20-1
clone size: NA
D gene: TRBD1
J gene: TRBJ2-7

CDR3 protein: CASSMVTGVRNTEAFF
CDR3 DNA: TGTGCCAGTAGTATGGTTACAGGGGTGAGGAACACTGAAGCTTTCTTT
V gene: TRBV19
clone size: once
D gene: TRBD1
J gene: TRBJ1-1

CDR3 protein: CSATGIETQYF
CDR3 DNA: TGCAGTGCTACTGGGATAGAGACCCAGTACTTC
V gene: TRBV20-1
clone size: NA
D gene: NA
J gene: TRBJ2-5

CDR3 protein: CASTPRGLAFPDTQYF
CDR3 DNA: TGTGCCAGCACCCCGCGGGGACTAGCTTTTCCAGATACGCAGTATTTT
V gene: TRBV6-2/TRBV6-3
clone size: NA
D gene: TRBD2
J gene: TRBJ2-3

CDR3 protein: CAICHTSGGAVSKNIQYF
CDR3 DNA: TGTGCCATCTGTCACACTAGCGGGGGGGCCGTGAGCAAAAACATTCAGTACTTC
V gene: TRBV12-3/TRBV12-4
clone size: NA
D gene: TRBD2
J gene: TRBJ2-4

CDR3 protein: CASSERAFTYEQYF
CDR3 DNA: TGTGCCAGCAGTGAGCGTGCTTTCACCTACGAGCAGTACTTC
V gene: TRBV2
clone size: few
D gene: NA
J gene: TRBJ2-7

CDR3 protein: CSVALGADTQYF
CDR3 DNA: TGCAGCGTTGCCCTAGGTGCAGATACGCAGTATTTT
V gene: TRBV29-1
clone size: many
D gene: NA
J gene: TRBJ2-3

CDR3 protein: CASSLGGTSHNEQFF
CDR3 DNA: TGTGCCAGCAGCTTAGGCGGGACATCCCACAATGAGCAGTTCTTC
V gene: TRBV7-9
clone size: NA
D gene: NA
J gene: TRBJ2-1

CDR3 protein: CASSALGGGQAQTYEQYF
CDR3 DNA: TGTGCCAGCAGCGCTCTAGGGGGAGGACAGGCACAAACATACGAGCAGTACTTC
V gene: TRBV12-3/TRBV12-4
clone size: NA
D gene: NA
J gene: TRBJ2-7

CDR3 protein: CSARQIRVPGIVGYTF
CDR3 DNA: TGCAGTGCTAGACAAATCCGCGTTCCAGGGATTGTCGGCTACACCTTC
V gene: TRBV20-1
clone size: NA
D gene: NA
J gene: TRBJ1-2

CDR3 protein: CASSLLGTPETQYF
CDR3 DNA: TGTGCCAGCAGTTTGTTGGGGACCCCAGAGACCCAGTACTTC
V gene: TRBV27
clone size: few
D gene: NA
J gene: TRBJ2-5